A single sample gave rise to the 22 T cell receptor beta chains below, sequenced in a study of shared clonotypes between healthy human individuals. Profiled with immunoSEQ multiplex PCR; TCRdb holds only in-frame clones, not every one. The data hold approximately 2,300,000 clones, with 85% to 95% observed a single time. The source material was naive CD4+ T cells from PBMCs. Subset meaning: CD45RA+ positively selected. Receptor source: a man aged 18 to 30 in good health. Some clones in this sample may be carry-over from other donors' samples.

The chain employs TRBV10-2 and TRBJ2-5, with D hard to call. Germline V lookup: CDR1 WSHSY, CDR2 SAAADI. The V end lost 4 bases, the J end lost 0 bases, and 15 bases lay between the germline ends. The length of the CDR3 is 16 residues. CDR3 DNA: TGCGCCAGCAGTGTTTCAGATGGCAGGTACCAAGAGACCCAGTACTTC. Encoded protein: CASSVSDGRYQETQYF.

Points on this clone: At one boundary the junction diverges from the germline segment, which might be a read error. Different DNA sequences within this sample yield the same CDR3. The CDR3 reads CASSVDRNYGYTF. CDR3 DNA sequence: TGTGCCAGCAGCGTAGACAGGAACTATGGCTACACCTTC. V usage is TRBV11-2 and J usage is TRBJ1-2; the D gene is possibly TRBD1 (6 bases). Germline-derived CDR1 and CDR2 are SGHAT and FQNNGV. The CDR3 runs 13 residues.

The rearrangement joins TRBV15 to TRBJ1-4; 8 bases align to TRBD1. Trimming at V came to 8 bases and at J to 6 bases, leaving 2 bases not matched to a gene. Germline CDR1 reads LNHNV; CDR2 reads YYDKDF (reference sequence). This CDR3 comprises 12 residues. The CDR3 here is CATGQGYEKLFF. CDR3 nucleotide sequence: TGTGCCACCGGACAGGGTTATGAAAAACTGTTTTTT.

This chain joins TRBV18 and TRBJ2-4, with D possibly TRBD1 on 6 matching bases. Germline CDR1 and CDR2: KGHSH and LQKENI. V lost 2 bases and J lost 7, with 9 bases in between. The CDR3 loop spans 13 amino acids. The CDR3 loop is CASSPGDKNIQYF. CDR3 nucleotide sequence: TGTGCCAGCTCACCAGGGGACAAGAACATTCAGTACTTC.

This clone was found once. The chain has TRBV5-6 and TRBJ2-1; TRBD2 agrees at 7 bases. CDR1 and CDR2 (germline): SGHDT, YYEEEE. This CDR3 is 14 amino acids long. V was clipped by 0 bases and J by 4 bases; unmatched bases: 1. The CDR3 DNA reads TGTGCCAGCAGCTTGGGCGGGGGTTACAATGAGCAGTTCTTC. This translates into CASSLGGGYNEQFF. Drawing the rest from reference TRBV5-6 and TRBJ2-1, the complete variable domain is DAGVTQSPTHLIKTRGQQVTLRCSPKSGHDTVSWYQQALGQGPQFIFQYYEEEERQRGNFPDRFSGHQFPNYSSELNVNALLLGDSALYLCASSLGGGYNEQFFGPGTRLTVL.

The genes are TRBV4-2 and TRBJ2-3; D is tentatively TRBD1 or TRBD2 (5 bases each). CDR1 LGHNA and CDR2 YNFKEQ come from the germline V gene. The CDR3 totals 20 residues. The ends were cut back, 4 bases at V and 0 bases at J, with 26 bases in the middle. The CDR3 protein is CASSLQKTPGDPSSTDTQYF. The CDR3 nucleotides read TGTGCCAGCAGCCTACAGAAGACTCCTGGGGACCCATCTAGCACAGATACGCAGTATTTT.

This chain links TRBV6-1 with TRBJ1-5; D is uncertain. The length of the CDR3 is 15 residues. Germline lookup yields CDR1 MNHNS and CDR2 SASEGT. Trimming cost V 6 bases and J 7 bases, with 19 bases left between them. CDR3 nucleotide sequence: TGTGCCAGCAGGGGCGATAGGGCGACCGGGCAGCCCCAGCATTTT. It yields the protein CASRGDRATGQPQHF.

The chain links TRBV9 to TRBJ2-2; 14 bases agree with TRBD2. The CDR3 sequence is 17 residues long. Germline CDR1 and CDR2: SGDLS and YYNGEE. Trimming cost V 1 base and J 4 bases; bases outside gene matches: 3. In DNA form, the CDR3 reads TGTGCCAGCAGCGTACTCGGGACTAGCGGGAGCACCGGGGAGCTGTTTTTT. Translation gives CASSVLGTSGSTGELFF.

The CDR3 protein is CASSEFYIETQYF. The CDR3 nucleotides read TGTGCCAGCAGTGAATTTTATATCGAGACCCAGTACTTC. V is TRBV25-1 and J is TRBJ2-5; D unresolved. CDR1 and CDR2 from the germline V gene are MGHDK and SYGVNS. V was clipped by 1 base and J by 5 bases, with 8 bases between them. CDR3 length equals 13 residues.

This rearrangement joins TRBV27 to TRBJ1-2, with D maybe TRBD1 (5 bases). Germline loops: CDR1 MNHEY, CDR2 SMNVEV (reference sequence). The CDR3 totals 13 residues. V dropped 5 bases and J dropped 3 bases, with 10 bases sitting between them. The CDR3 DNA follows: TGTGCCAGCAGTCCGGGACGGTACTATGGCTACACCTTC. Protein: CASSPGRYYGYTF.

This chain links TRBV5-1 with TRBJ1-2; tentatively, D is TRBD1 (6 bases). Germline V gives CDR1 SGHRS, CDR2 YFSETQ. V lost 4 bases to trimming and J lost 10 bases, with 20 bases between them. The CDR3 runs to 14 residues. The CDR3, as DNA: TGCGCCAGCAGCATGACCTCACAGGGATTGGACTACACCTTC. It specifies CASSMTSQGLDYTF.

The rearrangement links TRBV19 to TRBJ1-2, with D uncertain. The ends were cut back, 3 bases at V and 0 bases at J, with 14 bases in the middle. This CDR3 contains 16 residues. Germline-derived CDR1 and CDR2 are LNHDA and SQIVND (reference sequence). CDR3 coding DNA: TGTGCCAGTAGTATGGTCTTAACCGATGCTAACTATGGCTACACCTTC. It specifies CASSMVLTDANYGYTF.

The J gene is TRBJ2-2, the V gene TRBV7-3; 7 bases are a match to TRBD1. J gave up 6 bases and V 0 bases, and 13 bases lay outside the gene matches. Germline V gene sequence: CDR1 SGHTA, CDR2 FQGTGA. The CDR3 runs 18 residues. As DNA, the CDR3 is TGTGCCAGCAGCTTAACGTTAACAGGGGCCGGGATATCCGGGGAGCTGTTTTTT. Translation gives CASSLTLTGAGISGELFF. The full variable domain, completed using reference TRBV7-3 and TRBJ2-2, is GAGVSQTPSNKVTEKGKYVELRCDPISGHTALYWYRQSLGQGPEFLIYFQGTGAADDSGLPNDRFFAVRPEGSVSTLKIQRTERGDSAVYLCASSLTLTGAGISGELFFGEGSRLTVL.

This clone appeared once. The rearrangement joins TRBV28 to TRBJ2-7; tentative D call: TRBD2 (6 bases). V was shortened by 2 bases and J by 7 bases, with 15 bases between the two germline ends. In germline, CDR1 is MDHEN, CDR2 SYDVKM. This CDR3 region has 14 residues. As DNA, the CDR3 is TGTGCCAGCAGTTTACGACTAGGGGTCCGGGAGCAGTACTTC. Protein sequence: CASSLRLGVREQYF.

This CDR3 reads CASSPSRSGVLNEQYF. The DNA for the CDR3 is TGTGCCAGCTCACCATCACGAAGCGGTGTGTTAAACGAGCAGTACTTC. V usage is TRBV18 and J usage is TRBJ2-7; possibly TRBD2 for D (5 bases). This CDR3 comprises 16 residues. V dropped 2 bases and J dropped 5 bases, with 19 bases sitting between them. Per germline, CDR1 KGHSH and CDR2 LQKENI.

The chain is built from TRBV6-8 and TRBJ1-5, with a possible D match to TRBD1 (6 bases). The V end was cut by 11 bases, the J end by 6 bases, with 14 bases between. This CDR3 spans 12 amino acids. CDR1 and CDR2 (germline): MNHGY, SAAAGT. The CDR3 loop is CAGEQGSQPQHF. The CDR3 DNA follows: TGTGCCGGCGAACAGGGAAGTCAGCCCCAGCATTTT.

This clone was detected once. This CDR3 is also generated by other DNA sequences in the sample. The gene calls are TRBV28 and TRBJ1-5; a possible D gene is TRBD1 (6 bases). CDR1 is MDHEN and CDR2 is SYDVKM in the germline V gene. Trimming removed 7 bases from V and 5 bases from J, with 9 bases in between. This CDR3 region has 12 residues. The CDR3 nucleotides read TGTGCCAGCACCTCAGGGGATCAGCCCCAGCATTTT. Encoded protein: CASTSGDQPQHF.

The rearrangement links TRBV5-1 to TRBJ2-7, with 9 bases lining up with TRBD2. With V trimmed by 5 bases and J by 4 bases, 10 bases remained unmatched. From germline, CDR1 is SGHRS and CDR2 YFSETQ. The CDR3 sequence is 15 residues long. In DNA form, the CDR3 reads TGCGCCAGCAGTCAAATAGCGGGAGCTATTTACGAGCAGTACTTC. Translating gives CASSQIAGAIYEQYF.

This rearrangement joins TRBV4-2 to TRBJ1-2; 9 nucleotides match TRBD1. The CDR3 is made up of 13 amino acids. V dropped 3 bases and J dropped 8; count of bases not matched to a gene: 4. The germline V gene has CDR1 LGHNA and CDR2 YNFKEQ. The CDR3 is CASSHTTGGGYTF. CDR3 DNA: TGTGCCAGCAGCCACACGACAGGGGGAGGCTACACCTTC.

This clone was seen a handful of times. V and J are TRBV5-1 and TRBJ1-1, with D possibly TRBD1 on 6 matching bases. The germline V and J ends were trimmed by 4 bases and 0 bases, with 13 bases remaining between them. The CDR3 has 15 residues. CDR1 is SGHRS, CDR2 YFSETQ, per germline. CDR3 nucleotides: TGCGCCAGCAGCCCCTGGGCAGGGGTGAACACTGAAGCTTTCTTT. Its translation: CASSPWAGVNTEAFF. The variable domain in full, with the rest retrieved from reference TRBV5-1 and TRBJ1-1, is KAGVTQTPRYLIKTRGQQVTLSCSPISGHRSVSWYQQTPGQGLQFLFEYFSETQRNKGNFPGRFSGRQFSNSRSEMNVSTLELGDSALYLCASSPWAGVNTEAFFGQGTRLTVV.

The rearrangement joins TRBV7-2 to TRBJ2-5; 8 nucleotides agree with TRBD2. Trimming removed 5 bases from V and 2 bases from J; junction bases left unmatched: 10. The CDR3 spans 16 residues. Germline CDR1 is SGHTA and CDR2 is FQGNSA. The CDR3 region is CASSVLAGGFQETQYF. The CDR3 DNA sequence: TGTGCCAGCAGCGTTCTGGCGGGAGGATTTCAAGAGACCCAGTACTTC.

In its sample, this clone was seen once. The chain carries TRBV29-1 and TRBJ1-2; the D is unclear. Germline values: CDR1 SQVTM, CDR2 ANQGSEA. This CDR3 has 11 amino acids. Trimming stripped 3 bases from V and 8 bases from J, with 10 bases between. The CDR3 loop reads CSVEVSGGYTF. The CDR3 bases are TGCAGCGTTGAGGTTTCGGGGGGCTACACCTTC.